The TCR beta chain under discussion was sequenced for a study of blood T cell repertoires in COVID-19. Turning to the study itself: Sources were T cells, B-cell-depleted T cells, or PBMCs; the material itself was cDNA or gDNA.

Per the original methods: Researchers report that nucleated cell counts were estimated from reference gene primer amplification. Sequenced by immunoSEQ multiplex PCR; TCRdb stores in-frame clones only, minus some. That table is the source of V, J and clone size, and D and trimming were worked out from the DNA. The sample contains about 330,000 clones, approximately 87% of which appear only once. This clone was observed a single time. Germline V gene sequence: CDR1 LGHDT, CDR2 YNNKEL (reference sequence). J lost 0 bases, V lost 0 bases, and 4 bases had no gene match. The CDR3 covers 17 residues. The source material was peripheral blood. V and J are TRBV3-1 (or the pseudogene TRBV3-2) and TRBJ2-2; 7 bases are shared with TRBD2. The TCR comes from a woman between 50 and 59 years old with active or convalescent COVID-19. The CDR3 bases are TGTGCCAGCAGCCAAGATGGGCTAGCGGCGAACACCGGGGAGCTGTTTTTT. Its protein is CASSQDGLAANTGELFF.